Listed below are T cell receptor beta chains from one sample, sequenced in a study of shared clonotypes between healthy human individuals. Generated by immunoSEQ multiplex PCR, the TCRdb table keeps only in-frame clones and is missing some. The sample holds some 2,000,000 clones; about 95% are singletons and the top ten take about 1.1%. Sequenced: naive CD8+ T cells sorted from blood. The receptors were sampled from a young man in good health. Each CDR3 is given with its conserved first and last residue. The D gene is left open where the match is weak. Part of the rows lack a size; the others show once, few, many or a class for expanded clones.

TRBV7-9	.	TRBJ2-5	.	CASSSPTSTVGQETQYF	TGTGCCAGCAGCTCCCCAACAAGTACCGTCGGGCAAGAGACCCAGTACTTC
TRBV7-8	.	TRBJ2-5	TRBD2	CASSLVLAGGQEETQYF	TGTGCCAGCAGCTTAGTGTTAGCGGGAGGGCAGGAAGAGACCCAGTACTTC
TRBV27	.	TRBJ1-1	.	CASSLQGPGNTEAFF	TGTGCCAGCAGTTTACAGGGTCCGGGGAACACTGAAGCTTTCTTT
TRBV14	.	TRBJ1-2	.	CASSQDPGFGYTF	TGTGCCAGCAGCCAAGATCCAGGTTTTGGCTACACCTTC
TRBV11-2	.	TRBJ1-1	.	CASSLVPDRFTEAFF	TGTGCCAGCAGCTTAGTCCCGGACAGATTCACTGAAGCTTTCTTT
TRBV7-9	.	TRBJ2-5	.	CASSDSPAGAYETQYF	TGTGCCAGCAGCGACTCCCCCGCGGGGGCATACGAGACCCAGTACTTC
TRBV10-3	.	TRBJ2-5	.	CAISEPSGRETQYF	TGTGCCATCAGTGAGCCGTCGGGTAGGGAGACCCAGTACTTC
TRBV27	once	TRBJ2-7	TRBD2	CASSLVAGEYEQYF	TGTGCCAGCAGTTTGGTAGCGGGGGAATACGAGCAGTACTTC
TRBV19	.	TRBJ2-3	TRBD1	CASAGGSTYDTQYF	TGTGCCAGTGCAGGGGGTAGCACCTACGATACGCAGTATTTT
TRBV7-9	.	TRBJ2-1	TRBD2	CASSVSGVAGDNEQFF	TGTGCCAGCAGCGTGTCGGGGGTAGCGGGCGACAATGAGCAGTTCTTC
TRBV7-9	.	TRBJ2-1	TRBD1	CASSWVWTGGNGNEQFF	TGTGCCAGCAGCTGGGTTTGGACAGGGGGCAATGGGAATGAGCAGTTCTTC
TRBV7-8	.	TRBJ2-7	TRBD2	CASSPPASGRAFEQYF	TGTGCCAGCAGCCCCCCGGCTAGCGGGAGGGCTTTCGAGCAGTACTTC
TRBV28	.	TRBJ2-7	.	CASSWRGLRYEQYF	TGTGCCAGCAGTTGGAGGGGGCTACGCTACGAGCAGTACTTC
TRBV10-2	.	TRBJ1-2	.	CASKDINSWYGYTF	TGCGCCAGCAAGGACATAAATTCTTGGTATGGCTACACCTTC
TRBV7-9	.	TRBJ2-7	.	CASSRSSYEQYF	TGTGCCAGCAGTCGTTCCTCCTACGAGCAGTACTTC
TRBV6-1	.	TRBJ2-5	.	CASSPDYGESKTQYF	TGTGCCAGCAGTCCCGACTACGGGGAATCAAAGACCCAGTACTTC
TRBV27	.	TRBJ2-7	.	CASSFGGGTYEQYF	TGTGCCAGCAGTTTCGGCGGCGGCACCTACGAGCAGTACTTC
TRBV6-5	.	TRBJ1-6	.	CASSYDTGSYNSPLHF	TGTGCCAGCAGTTACGACACAGGCTCCTATAATTCACCCCTCCACTTT
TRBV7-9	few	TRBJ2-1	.	CASSNLRSEQFF	TGTGCCAGCAGCAATCTTAGAAGTGAGCAGTTCTTC
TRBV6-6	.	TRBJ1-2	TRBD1	CASSLTGDYGYTF	TGTGCCAGCAGTTTGACAGGGGACTATGGCTACACCTTC
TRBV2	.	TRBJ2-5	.	CASSEVEGGKTQYF	TGTGCCAGCAGTGAAGTGGAGGGGGGAAAGACCCAGTACTTC
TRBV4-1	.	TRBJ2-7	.	CASSQGSEIAYEQYF	TGCGCCAGCAGCCAAGGGTCAGAGATAGCGTACGAGCAGTACTTC
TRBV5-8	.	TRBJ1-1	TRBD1	CASSSGTGRPEAFF	TGTGCCAGCAGCTCCGGGACAGGGAGGCCTGAAGCTTTCTTT
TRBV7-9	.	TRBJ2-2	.	CASTEGAPGELFF	TGTGCCAGCACGGAGGGCGCCCCCGGGGAGCTGTTTTTT
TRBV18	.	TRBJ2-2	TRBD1	CASSVGTDNTGELFF	TGTGCCAGCTCAGTCGGGACAGATAACACCGGGGAGCTGTTTTTT
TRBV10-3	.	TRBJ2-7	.	CAISESGGLSSYEQYF	TGTGCCATCAGTGAGTCGGGCGGGCTCAGCTCCTACGAGCAGTACTTC
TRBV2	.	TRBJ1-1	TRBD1	CASSESGQGINTEAFF	TGTGCCAGCAGTGAATCGGGACAGGGGATCAACACTGAAGCTTTCTTT
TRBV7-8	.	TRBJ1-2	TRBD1	CASSPTGTANYGYTF	TGTGCCAGCAGTCCTACTGGGACAGCTAACTATGGCTACACCTTC
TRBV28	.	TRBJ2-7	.	CASSFVGDDEQYF	TGTGCCAGCAGTTTCGTTGGGGACGACGAGCAGTACTTC
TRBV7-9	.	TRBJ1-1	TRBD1	CASSSQGAGTEAFF	TGTGCCAGCAGCTCACAGGGGGCGGGCACTGAAGCTTTCTTT
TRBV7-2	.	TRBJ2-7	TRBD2	CASSLGSGLAYEQYF	TGTGCCAGCAGCTTAGGGTCAGGACTAGCCTACGAGCAGTACTTC
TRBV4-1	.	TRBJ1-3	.	CASSQVMVLGNTIYF	TGCGCCAGCAGCCAAGTCATGGTGCTCGGAAACACCATATATTTT
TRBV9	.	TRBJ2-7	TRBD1	CASSVGTGVEQYF	TGTGCCAGCAGCGTAGGGACAGGGGTCGAGCAGTACTTC
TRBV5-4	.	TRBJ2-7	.	CASSPRGSASYEQYF	TGTGCCAGCAGCCCAAGGGGCAGTGCCTCTTACGAGCAGTACTTC
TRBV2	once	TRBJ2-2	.	CASMTANTGELFF	TGTGCCAGCATGACTGCGAACACCGGGGAGCTGTTTTTT
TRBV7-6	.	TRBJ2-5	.	CAIPLGARAQYF	TGTGCCATCCCGCTGGGGGCCCGGGCCCAGTACTTC
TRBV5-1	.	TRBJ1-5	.	CASSLEINQPQHF	TGCGCCAGCAGCCTAGAGATAAATCAGCCCCAGCATTTT
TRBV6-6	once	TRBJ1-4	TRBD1	CASSARDRGEEKLFF	TGTGCCAGCAGTGCCCGGGACAGGGGTGAAGAAAAACTGTTTTTT
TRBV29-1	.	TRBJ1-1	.	CSVEESTEAFF	TGCAGCGTTGAGGAGTCCACTGAAGCTTTCTTT
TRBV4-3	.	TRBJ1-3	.	CASSQNGGGLVPSGNTIYF	TGCGCCAGCAGCCAAAATGGGGGCGGCCTCGTACCCTCTGGAAACACCATATATTTT
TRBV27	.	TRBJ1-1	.	CASSKGQIMVRGEKTFF	TGTGCCAGCAGCAAAGGGCAGATAATGGTTCGGGGGGAGAAGACTTTCTTT
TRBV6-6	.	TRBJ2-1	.	CASTPQDDSSYNEQFF	TGTGCCAGCACTCCCCAGGACGACAGCTCCTACAATGAGCAGTTCTTC
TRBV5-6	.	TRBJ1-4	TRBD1	CASNSPGTGFEKLFF	TGTGCCAGCAACTCCCCCGGGACAGGGTTTGAAAAACTGTTTTTT
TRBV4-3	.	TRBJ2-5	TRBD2	CASSQDWGLAGPGMYQETQYF	TGCGCCAGCAGCCAAGATTGGGGGCTAGCGGGGCCAGGGATGTACCAAGAGACCCAGTACTTC
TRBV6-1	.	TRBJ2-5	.	CATRLFSQETQYF	TGTGCCACCCGACTGTTTTCCCAAGAGACCCAGTACTTC
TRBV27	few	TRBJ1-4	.	CASSLFRGANEKLFF	TGTGCCAGCAGTTTATTTCGGGGAGCTAATGAAAAACTGTTTTTT